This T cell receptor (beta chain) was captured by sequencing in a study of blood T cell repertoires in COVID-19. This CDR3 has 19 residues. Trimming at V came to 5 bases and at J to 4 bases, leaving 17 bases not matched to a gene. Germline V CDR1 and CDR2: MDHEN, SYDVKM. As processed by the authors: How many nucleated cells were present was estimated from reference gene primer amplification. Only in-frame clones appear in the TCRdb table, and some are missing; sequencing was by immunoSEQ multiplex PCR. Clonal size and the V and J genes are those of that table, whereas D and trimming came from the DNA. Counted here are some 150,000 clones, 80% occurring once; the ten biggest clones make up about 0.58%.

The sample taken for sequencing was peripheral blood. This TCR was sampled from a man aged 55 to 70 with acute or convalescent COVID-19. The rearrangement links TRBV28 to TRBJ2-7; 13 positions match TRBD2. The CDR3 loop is CASSLPRTSGSSSFYEQYF. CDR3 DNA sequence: TGTGCCAGCAGTCTACCCCGGACTAGCGGGAGTTCCTCGTTTTACGAGCAGTACTTC.